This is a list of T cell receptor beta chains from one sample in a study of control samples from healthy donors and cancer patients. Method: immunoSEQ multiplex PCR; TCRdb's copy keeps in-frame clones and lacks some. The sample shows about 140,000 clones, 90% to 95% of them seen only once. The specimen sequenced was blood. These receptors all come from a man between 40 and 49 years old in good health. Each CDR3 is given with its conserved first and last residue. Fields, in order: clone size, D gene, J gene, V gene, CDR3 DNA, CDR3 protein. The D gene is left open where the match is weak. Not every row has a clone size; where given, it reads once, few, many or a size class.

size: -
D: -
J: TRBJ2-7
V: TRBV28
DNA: TGTGCCAGCAGTCCGGGTTACGAGCAGTACTTC
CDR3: CASSPGYEQYF

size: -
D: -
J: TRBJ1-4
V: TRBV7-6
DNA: TGTGCCAGCAGCTCGATAGAGGCCCGTGCAACTAATGAAAAACTGTTTTTT
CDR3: CASSSIEARATNEKLFF

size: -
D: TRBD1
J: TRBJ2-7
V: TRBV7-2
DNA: TGTGCCAGCAGCTTCCCCCGGGACAGGGTCTCCTACGAGCAGTACTTC
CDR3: CASSFPRDRVSYEQYF

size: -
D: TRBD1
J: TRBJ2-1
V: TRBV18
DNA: TGTGCCAGCTCACCACCGACAGGGGTTTACAATGAGCAGTTCTTC
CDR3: CASSPPTGVYNEQFF

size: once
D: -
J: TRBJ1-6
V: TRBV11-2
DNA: TGTGCCAGCAGCTTAGAGTCCCCAGATCATTCACCCCTCCACTTT
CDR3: CASSLESPDHSPLHF

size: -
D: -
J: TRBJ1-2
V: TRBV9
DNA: TGTGCCAGCAGCGTAGCGGGGTCAGGCTATGGCTACACCTTC
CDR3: CASSVAGSGYGYTF

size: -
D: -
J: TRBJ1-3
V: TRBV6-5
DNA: TGTGCCAGCAGTTACCCGGGGGCGACTGGAAACACCATATATTTT
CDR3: CASSYPGATGNTIYF

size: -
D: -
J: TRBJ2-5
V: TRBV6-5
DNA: TGTGCCAGCAGTTACGGGGGGACCCAAGAGACCCAGTACTTC
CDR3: CASSYGGTQETQYF

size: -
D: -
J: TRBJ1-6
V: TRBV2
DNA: TGTGCCAGCAGTGCAAGGGAGAATTCACCCCTCCACTTT
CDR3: CASSARENSPLHF

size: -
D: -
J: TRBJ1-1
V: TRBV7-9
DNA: TGTGCCAGCAGCACGACCCCGCGGGCCCCGAACACTGAAGCTTTCTTT
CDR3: CASSTTPRAPNTEAFF

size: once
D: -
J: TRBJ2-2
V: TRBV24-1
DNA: TGTGCCACCAGTGTCATGAACACCGGGGAGCTGTTTTTT
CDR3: CATSVMNTGELFF

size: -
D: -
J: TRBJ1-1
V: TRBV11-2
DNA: TGTGCCAGCAGCTTAGCCCCCGAGATCTCTCGCACTGAAGCTTTCTTT
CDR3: CASSLAPEISRTEAFF

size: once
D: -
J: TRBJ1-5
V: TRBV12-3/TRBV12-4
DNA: TGTGCCAGCAGTTTCGGCAGGAATCAGCCCCAGCATTTT
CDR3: CASSFGRNQPQHF

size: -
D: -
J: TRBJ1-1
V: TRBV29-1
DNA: TGCAGCGTTGAGGCAGTGAACACTGAAGCTTTCTTT
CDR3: CSVEAVNTEAFF

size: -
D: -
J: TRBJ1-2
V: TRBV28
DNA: TGTGCCAGCAGATCTGAGGGAGTCTATGGCTACACCTTC
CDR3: CASRSEGVYGYTF

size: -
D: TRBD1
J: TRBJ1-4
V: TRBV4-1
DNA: TGCGCCAGCCATTCAACCCGGGACAGGATGGAAAAACTGTTTTTT
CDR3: CASHSTRDRMEKLFF

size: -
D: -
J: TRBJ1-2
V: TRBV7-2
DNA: TGTGCCAGCAGCCCCGCCCTGACTAGTTATGGCTACACCTTC
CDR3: CASSPALTSYGYTF

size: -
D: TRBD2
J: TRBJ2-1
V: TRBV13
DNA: TGTGCCAGCAGCTTATGGACTAGGAGCTTGGTTGAGCAGTTCTTC
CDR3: CASSLWTRSLVEQFF

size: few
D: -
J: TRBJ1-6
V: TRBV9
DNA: TGTGCCAGCAGCGTAGCAAGGGGTAGTGGTTCACCCCTCCACTTT
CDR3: CASSVARGSGSPLHF

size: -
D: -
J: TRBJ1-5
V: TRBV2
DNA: TGTGCCAGCAGTGAAGCTCCGGGACGGCTCTATAGCAATCAGCCCCAGCATTTT
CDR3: CASSEAPGRLYSNQPQHF

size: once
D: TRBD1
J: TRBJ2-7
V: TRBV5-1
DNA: TGCGCCAGCAGCCCTCCCGGGACAGTGCGTAACGAGCAGTACTTC
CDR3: CASSPPGTVRNEQYF

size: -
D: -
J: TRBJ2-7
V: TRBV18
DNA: TGTGCCAGCTCACCCCAGGGAGCGAGCTCCTACGAGCAGTACTTC
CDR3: CASSPQGASSYEQYF

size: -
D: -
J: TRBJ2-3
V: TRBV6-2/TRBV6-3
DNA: TGTGCCAGCAGCTCCCGGGGGGCCACAGATACGCAGTATTTT
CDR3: CASSSRGATDTQYF

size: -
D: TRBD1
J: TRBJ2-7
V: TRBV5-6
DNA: TGTGCCAGCAGCTTTGGGGACAGGGGATCCTACGAGCAGTACTTC
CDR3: CASSFGDRGSYEQYF

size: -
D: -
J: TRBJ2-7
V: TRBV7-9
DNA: TGTGCCAGCAGCCCCGCGGGACAGCGCACCTACGAGCAGTACTTC
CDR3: CASSPAGQRTYEQYF

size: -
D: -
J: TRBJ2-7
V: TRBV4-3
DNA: TGCGCCAGCAGCCAAGATGTGGGGTACGAGCAGTACTTC
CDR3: CASSQDVGYEQYF

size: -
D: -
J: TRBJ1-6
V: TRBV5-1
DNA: TGCGCCAGCAGCTTGGCCACAGGGTATGGCGCACCCCTCCACTTT
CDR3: CASSLATGYGAPLHF

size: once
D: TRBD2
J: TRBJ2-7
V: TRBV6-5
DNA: TGTGCCAGCAGTTACTCTCGCGGGGGGCCCTACGAGCAGTACTTC
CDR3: CASSYSRGGPYEQYF

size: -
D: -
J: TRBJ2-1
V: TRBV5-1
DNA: TGCGCCAGCAGCTTCGTCAGGGGATACAATGAGCAGTTCTTC
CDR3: CASSFVRGYNEQFF

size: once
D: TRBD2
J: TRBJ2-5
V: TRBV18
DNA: TGTGCCAGCTCACCTAAGACTAGCCCCCAAGAGACCCAGTACTTC
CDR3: CASSPKTSPQETQYF

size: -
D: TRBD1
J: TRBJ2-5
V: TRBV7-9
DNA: TGTGCCAGCAGCTCACAGGGGGTTGTGACCCAGTACTTC
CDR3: CASSSQGVVTQYF

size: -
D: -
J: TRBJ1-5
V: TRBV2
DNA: TGTGCCAGCAGTGAGGGCAGTATTAATCAGCCCCAGCATTTT
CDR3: CASSEGSINQPQHF

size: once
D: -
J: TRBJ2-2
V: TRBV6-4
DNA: TGTGCCAGCAGTGACTCTAGCGACACCGGGGAGCTGTTTTTT
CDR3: CASSDSSDTGELFF

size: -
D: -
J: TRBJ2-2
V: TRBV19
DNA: TGTGCCAGGAGGGAATTGTCCACCGGGGAGCTGTTTTTT
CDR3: CARRELSTGELFF

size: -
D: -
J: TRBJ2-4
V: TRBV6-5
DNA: TGTGCCAGCAGTTATTCAAGTAGGGCCAAAAACATTCAGTACTTC
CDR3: CASSYSSRAKNIQYF

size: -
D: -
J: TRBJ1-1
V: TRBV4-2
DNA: TGTGCCAGCAGCCAAGGTCCCGTGGGGGGCGAGACTGAAGCTTTCTTT
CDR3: CASSQGPVGGETEAFF

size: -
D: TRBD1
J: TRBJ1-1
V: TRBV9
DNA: TGTGCCAGCAGCGCAGGGATGACAGGGAGCGCCACTGAAGCTTTCTTT
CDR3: CASSAGMTGSATEAFF

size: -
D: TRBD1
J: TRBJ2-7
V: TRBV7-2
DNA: TGTGCCAGCAGCCGCACTACCACAGGGACAGGGATTTACGAGCAGTACTTC
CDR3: CASSRTTTGTGIYEQYF

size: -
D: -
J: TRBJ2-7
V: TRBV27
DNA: TGTGCCAGCAGCCCAGGGACCTCTCCAAAGGAGCAGTACTTC
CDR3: CASSPGTSPKEQYF

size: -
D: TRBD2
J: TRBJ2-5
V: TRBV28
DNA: TGTGCCAGCTCACAGGGAACTAGCGGGCCAATCCAAGAGACCCAGTACTTC
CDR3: CASSQGTSGPIQETQYF

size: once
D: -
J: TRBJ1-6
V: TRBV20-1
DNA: TGCAGTGCTAGTCAGGGCGGCTCACCCCTCCACTTT
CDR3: CSASQGGSPLHF

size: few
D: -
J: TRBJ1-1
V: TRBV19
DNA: TGTGCCAGTAGTATAGGGGACGGTCTGAACACTGAAGCTTTCTTT
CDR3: CASSIGDGLNTEAFF

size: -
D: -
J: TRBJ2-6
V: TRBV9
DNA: TGTGCCAGCAGCCCAACCCGACTTCTCCGTGACTCTGGGGCCAACGTCCTGACTTTC
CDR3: CASSPTRLLRDSGANVLTF

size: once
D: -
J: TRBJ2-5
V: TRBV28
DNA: TGTGCCAGCAGTTTTGTTTTTGGGGCGGGTAACCAAGAGACCCAGTACTTC
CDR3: CASSFVFGAGNQETQYF

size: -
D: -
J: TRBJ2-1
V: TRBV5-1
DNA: TGCGCCAGCAGCTTGGGACAGATTGATGAGCAGTTCTTC
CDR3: CASSLGQIDEQFF

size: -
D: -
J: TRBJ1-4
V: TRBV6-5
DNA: TGTGCCAGCAGTCAAAATGGGAACGTTAATGAAAAACTGTTTTTT
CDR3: CASSQNGNVNEKLFF

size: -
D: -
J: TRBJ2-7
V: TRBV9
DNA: TGTGCCAGCAGCGGCCGGGACGGAGACTACGAGCAGTACTTC
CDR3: CASSGRDGDYEQYF